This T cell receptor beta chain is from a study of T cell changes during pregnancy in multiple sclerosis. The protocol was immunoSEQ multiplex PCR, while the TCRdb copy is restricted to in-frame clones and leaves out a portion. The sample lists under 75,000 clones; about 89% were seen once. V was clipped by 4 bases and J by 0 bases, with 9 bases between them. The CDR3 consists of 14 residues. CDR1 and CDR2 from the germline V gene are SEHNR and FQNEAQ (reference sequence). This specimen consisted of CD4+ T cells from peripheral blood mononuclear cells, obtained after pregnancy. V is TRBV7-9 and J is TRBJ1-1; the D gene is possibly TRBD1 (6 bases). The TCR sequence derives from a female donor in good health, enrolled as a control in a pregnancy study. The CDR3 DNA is TGTGCCAGCAGCTCCCAGGGGCTGAACACTGAAGCTTTCTTT. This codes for CASSSQGLNTEAFF.